The entry that follows covers one T cell receptor beta chain sequence. Seattle cases were enrolled at active infection and followed longitudinally. The V and J ends lost 0 bases and 5 bases, in that order; junction bases with no gene match: 10. CDR3 length: 16 amino acids. Germline V gene lookup returns CDR1 SGDLS and CDR2 YYNGEE. How the authors handled the data: The authors estimated nucleated cell counts from reference gene primer amplification. The method was immunoSEQ multiplex PCR; TCRdb's version includes in-frame clones alone and lacks a portion of them. V, J and clone size were drawn from that table, and D and trimming were deduced from the DNA. This table has 200,000 to 300,000 clones, roughly four fifths appearing once. This record comes from a study of blood T cell repertoires in COVID-19. As for the study in general: Spain, Italy and the United States supplied samples that represented acute and convalescent COVID-19. T cells, B-cell-depleted T cells, or PBMCs supplied cDNA or gDNA.

This receptor was taken from an elderly woman with COVID-19, enrolled during active disease. The J gene is TRBJ2-7, the V gene TRBV9; 8 bases fit TRBD2. Sequencing was performed on peripheral blood. The CDR3 reads CASSVVPAGEPHEQYF. Here the CDR3 DNA reads TGTGCCAGCAGCGTAGTTCCAGCGGGAGAACCCCACGAGCAGTACTTC.